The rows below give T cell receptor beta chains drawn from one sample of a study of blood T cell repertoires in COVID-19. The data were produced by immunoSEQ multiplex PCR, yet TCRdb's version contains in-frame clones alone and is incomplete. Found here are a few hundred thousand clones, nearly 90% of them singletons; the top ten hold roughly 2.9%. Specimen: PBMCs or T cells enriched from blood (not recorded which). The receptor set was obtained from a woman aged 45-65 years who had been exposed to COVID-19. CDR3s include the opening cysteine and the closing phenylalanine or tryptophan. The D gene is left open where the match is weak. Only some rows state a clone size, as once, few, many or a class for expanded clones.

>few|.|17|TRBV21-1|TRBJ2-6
CASRRDSLRSGANVLTF
TGTGCCAGCCGAAGGGACAGCCTCAGGAGTGGGGCCAACGTCCTGACTTTC
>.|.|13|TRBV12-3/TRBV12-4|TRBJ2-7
CASSFGPDYEQYF
TGTGCCAGCAGTTTTGGGCCAGACTACGAGCAGTACTTC
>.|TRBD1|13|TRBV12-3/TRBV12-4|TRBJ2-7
CASSPTGSYEQYF
TGTGCCAGCAGTCCGACAGGGAGTTACGAGCAGTACTTC
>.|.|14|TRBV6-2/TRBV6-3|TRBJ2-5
CASSHGGIQETQYF
TGTGCCAGCAGTCACGGGGGAATACAAGAGACCCAGTACTTC
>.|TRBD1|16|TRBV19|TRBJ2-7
CASSMTKGQGTYEQYF
TGTGCCAGTAGTATGACCAAGGGACAGGGGACCTACGAGCAGTACTTC
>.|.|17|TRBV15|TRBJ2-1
CATSRGGRQVTYNEQFF
TGTGCCACCAGCAGAGGGGGACGACAGGTAACCTACAATGAGCAGTTCTTC
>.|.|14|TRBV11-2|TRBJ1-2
CASSLDAGPYGYTF
TGTGCCAGCAGCTTAGACGCGGGCCCCTATGGCTACACCTTC
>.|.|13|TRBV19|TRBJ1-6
CATRDTHNSPLHF
TGTGCGACGAGAGACACGCATAATTCACCCCTCCACTTT
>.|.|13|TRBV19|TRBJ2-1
CATQDMLSGEQFF
TGTGCCACCCAGGATATGTTAAGCGGTGAGCAGTTCTTC
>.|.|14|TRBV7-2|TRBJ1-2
CASSFRGGRDGYTF
TGTGCCAGCAGCTTTCGCGGAGGGAGGGATGGCTACACCTTC
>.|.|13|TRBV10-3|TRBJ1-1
CAISYRVGTEAFF
TGTGCCATCAGTTACAGGGTAGGGACTGAAGCTTTCTTT
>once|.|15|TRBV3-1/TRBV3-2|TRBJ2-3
CASSQGGTASDTQYF
TGTGCCAGCAGCCAAGGCGGGACTGCCTCGGATACGCAGTATTTT
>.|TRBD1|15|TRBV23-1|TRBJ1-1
CAQILQTGVGTEAFF
TGCGCGCAAATTTTACAGACAGGGGTTGGGACTGAAGCTTTCTTT
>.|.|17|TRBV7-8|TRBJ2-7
CASSQYPKQGLPYEQYF
TGTGCCAGCAGTCAATACCCCAAACAGGGATTACCCTACGAGCAGTACTTC
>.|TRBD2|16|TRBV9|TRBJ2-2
CASSRDSGGDTGELFF
TGTGCCAGCTCCCGGGATAGCGGGGGGGATACCGGGGAGCTGTTTTTT
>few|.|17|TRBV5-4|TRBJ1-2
CASSLARQQSTNYGYTF
TGTGCCAGCAGCTTGGCCCGACAGCAGAGCACTAACTATGGCTACACCTTC
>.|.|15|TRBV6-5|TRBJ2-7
CASSYSGGRSYEQYF
TGTGCCAGCAGTTACTCGGGGGGTCGCTCCTACGAGCAGTACTTC
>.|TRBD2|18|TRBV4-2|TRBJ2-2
CASSQESSGGAEIGELFF
TGTGCCAGCAGCCAAGAATCTAGCGGGGGGGCTGAGATCGGGGAGCTGTTTTTT
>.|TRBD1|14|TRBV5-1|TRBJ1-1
CASSEGQGITEAFF
TGCGCCAGCAGCGAGGGACAGGGGATCACTGAAGCTTTCTTT
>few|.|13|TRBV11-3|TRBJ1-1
CASSLESYTEAFF
TGTGCCAGCAGCCTAGAATCCTACACTGAAGCTTTCTTT
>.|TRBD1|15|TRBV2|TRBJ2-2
CASSTQGAPTGELFF
TGTGCCAGCAGTACACAGGGGGCGCCAACCGGGGAGCTGTTTTTT
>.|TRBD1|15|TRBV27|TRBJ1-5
CASKPDRGSNQPQHF
TGTGCCAGCAAGCCCGACAGGGGTAGCAATCAGCCCCAGCATTTT
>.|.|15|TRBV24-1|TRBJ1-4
CATSAPTGMGEKLFF
TGTGCCACCAGTGCCCCGACAGGTATGGGAGAAAAACTGTTTTTT
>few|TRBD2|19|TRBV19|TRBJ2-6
CASSIDLLAGETGANVLTF
TGTGCCAGTAGTATAGATCTACTAGCGGGGGAGACTGGGGCCAACGTCCTGACTTTC
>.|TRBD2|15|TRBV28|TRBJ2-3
CASTREGPSTDTQYF
TGTGCCAGCACCAGGGAGGGCCCTAGCACAGATACGCAGTATTTT
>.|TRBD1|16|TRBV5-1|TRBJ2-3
CASSLPWGTGSDTQYF
TGCGCCAGCAGCTTGCCCTGGGGGACAGGGTCAGATACGCAGTATTTT
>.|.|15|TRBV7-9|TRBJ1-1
CASSLGGGFDTEAFF
TGTGCCAGCAGCTTAGGAGGGGGTTTTGACACTGAAGCTTTCTTT
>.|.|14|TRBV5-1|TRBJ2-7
CASSLEASSYEQYF
TGCGCCAGCAGCTTGGAAGCAAGCTCCTACGAGCAGTACTTC
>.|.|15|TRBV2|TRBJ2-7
CASSGDPDRAYEQYF
TGTGCCAGCAGTGGGGACCCGGACAGAGCCTACGAGCAGTACTTC
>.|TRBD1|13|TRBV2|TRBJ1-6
CATSEDRASPLHF
TGTGCGACGAGCGAGGACAGGGCTTCACCCCTCCACTTT
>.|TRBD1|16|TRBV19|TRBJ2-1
CASTGGHGVAYNEQFF
TGTGCCAGTACAGGGGGCCACGGGGTAGCTTACAATGAGCAGTTCTTC
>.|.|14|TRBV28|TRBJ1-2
CASSPMEGYYGYTF
TGTGCCAGCAGTCCCATGGAGGGATACTATGGCTACACCTTC
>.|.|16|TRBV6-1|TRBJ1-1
CASSETLAALNTEAFF
TGTGCCAGCAGTGAAACCCTTGCAGCGCTAAACACTGAAGCTTTCTTT
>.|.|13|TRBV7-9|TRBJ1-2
CASSPGLSGGYTF
TGTGCCAGCAGCCCTGGACTTTCCGGAGGCTACACCTTC
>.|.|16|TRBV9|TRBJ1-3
CASSPEQVFSGNTIYF
TGTGCCAGCAGCCCCGAACAGGTATTCTCTGGAAACACCATATATTTT
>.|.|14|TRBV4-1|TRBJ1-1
CASSQGTRNTEAFF
TGCGCCAGCAGCCAAGGGACACGGAACACTGAAGCTTTCTTT
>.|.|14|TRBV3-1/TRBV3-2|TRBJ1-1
CASSQNGLNTEAFF
TGTGCCAGCAGCCAAAACGGGTTGAACACTGAAGCTTTCTTT
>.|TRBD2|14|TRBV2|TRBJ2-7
CASMRASGGYEQYF
TGTGCCAGCATGAGGGCTAGCGGGGGGTACGAGCAGTACTTC